The 6 T cell receptor beta chains reported below all come from one sample, sequenced in a study of cytomegalovirus exposure and HLA in healthy donors. The assay was immunoSEQ multiplex PCR, and TCRdb's table has in-frame clones only and misses some. The data show 71,000 or so clones, roughly 95% seen once. The sequenced sample was PBMCs. The receptors derive from a woman aged 18-35 years in good health and CMV-seropositive.

V gene TRBV4-2 combines with J gene TRBJ1-1; the D is unclear. The CDR3 is 14 residues long. CDR1 is LGHNA and CDR2 is YNFKEQ in the germline V gene. The V end was cut by 3 bases, the J end by 8 bases, with 16 bases between. CDR3: CASSQTTRVLEAFF. The DNA of the CDR3 is TGTGCCAGCAGCCAGACTACAAGGGTTCTAGAAGCTTTCTTT.

Concerning this clone: The conserved phenylalanine or tryptophan is not found at the CDR3 terminus, so this likely reflects a read error. The DNA is omitted, as the CDR3 cannot be located on it reliably, and the CDR3 follows TCRdb's listing. This chain connects TRBV6-4 to TRBJ2-7; the table's D call of TRBD1 was not tested on the DNA. Germline CDR1 MRHNA, CDR2 SNTAGT. The length of the CDR3 is 14 amino acids, counting both ends. The CDR3 region is CASSDSMGAGGPAS.

The chain recombines TRBV6-6 with TRBJ1-4; 7 bases agree with TRBD1. After removal of 2 bases from V and 5 bases from J, the junction contained 5 bases not matched to a gene. The CDR3 loop spans 15 amino acids. The germline V gene has CDR1 MNHNY and CDR2 SVGAGI (reference sequence). The DNA of the CDR3 is TGTGCCAGCAGTTACGAGGGACAGATAAATGAAAAACTGTTTTTT. It codes for CASSYEGQINEKLFF.

The chain carries TRBV15 and TRBJ2-6; the D is unclear. CDR3 length: 15 amino acids. The V and J ends lost 2 bases and 0 bases respectively, with 5 bases between them. Germline V gives CDR1 LNHNV, CDR2 YYDKDF (reference sequence). CDR3 residues: CATSRSVSGANVLTF. DNA for the CDR3: TGTGCCACCAGCAGATCGGTCTCTGGGGCCAACGTCCTGACTTTC.

The gene calls are TRBV7-9 and TRBJ2-3; TRBD2 aligns across 7 bases. V lost 7 bases and J lost 4; bases outside the gene matches: 11. The CDR3 has 15 residues. Per the germline V gene, CDR1 is SEHNR and CDR2 is FQNEAQ (reference sequence). The DNA for the CDR3 is TGTGCCAGCATCTCCTGGACTAGATCTCCAGATACGCAGTATTTT. It yields the protein CASISWTRSPDTQYF.

The V and J genes are TRBV7-9 and TRBJ1-1; 7 bases agree with TRBD1. The V segment lost 4 bases and the J segment 4 bases; nucleotides outside the gene matches: 6. The germline V gene has CDR1 SEHNR and CDR2 FQNEAQ (reference sequence). This CDR3 contains 14 residues. Here the CDR3 reads CASSSGEGATEAFF. The DNA for the CDR3 is TGTGCCAGCAGCTCGGGTGAGGGGGCCACTGAAGCTTTCTTT. The full variable domain, rest sourced from reference TRBV7-9 and TRBJ1-1, is DTGVSQNPRHKITKRGQNVTFRCDPISEHNRLYWYRQTLGQGPEFLTYFQNEAQLEKSRLLSDRFSAERPKGSFSTLEIQRTEQGDSAMYLCASSSGEGATEAFFGQGTRLTVV.